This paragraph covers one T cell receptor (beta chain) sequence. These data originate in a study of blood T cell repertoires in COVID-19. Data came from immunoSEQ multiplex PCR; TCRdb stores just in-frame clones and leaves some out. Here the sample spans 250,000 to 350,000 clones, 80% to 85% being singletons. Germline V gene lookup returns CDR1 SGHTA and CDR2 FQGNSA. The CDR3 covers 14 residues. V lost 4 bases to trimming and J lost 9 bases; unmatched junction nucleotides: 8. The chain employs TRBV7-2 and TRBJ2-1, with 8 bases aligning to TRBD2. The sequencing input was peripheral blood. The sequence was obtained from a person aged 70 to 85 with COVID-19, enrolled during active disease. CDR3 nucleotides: TGTGCCAGCAGCTCGGTTGCGGCGGGAGGTGAGCAGTTCTTC. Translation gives CASSSVAAGGEQFF.